This T cell receptor beta chain was recovered during a study of blood T cell repertoires in COVID-19. The overall study: Acute-phase and convalescent COVID-19 samples originated in the United States, Italy and Spain. Sample material is recorded as cDNA or gDNA derived from T cells, B-cell-depleted T cells, or PBMCs.

The CDR3 has 15 amino acids. The J segment lost 8 bases and the V segment lost 3 bases, leaving 3 bases of the junction unmatched. Germline CDR1 KGHSH, CDR2 LQKENI. Authors' data handling: The assay estimated nucleated cells by amplifying reference gene primers. The table came from immunoSEQ multiplex PCR; TCRdb's copy has only in-frame clones and leaves some out. V, J and clone size were drawn from that table, and D and trimming were deduced from the DNA. The sample yields over 120,000 clones, about four fifths seen once. The TCR was taken from a man between 65 and 80 years old who had recovered from COVID-19. The specimen sequenced was peripheral blood. The gene calls are TRBV18 and TRBJ2-1; 14 bases are shared with TRBD2. The CDR3 here is CASSPGLAGVDEQFF. DNA of the CDR3: TGTGCCAGCTCACCGGGACTAGCGGGAGTCGATGAGCAGTTCTTC.